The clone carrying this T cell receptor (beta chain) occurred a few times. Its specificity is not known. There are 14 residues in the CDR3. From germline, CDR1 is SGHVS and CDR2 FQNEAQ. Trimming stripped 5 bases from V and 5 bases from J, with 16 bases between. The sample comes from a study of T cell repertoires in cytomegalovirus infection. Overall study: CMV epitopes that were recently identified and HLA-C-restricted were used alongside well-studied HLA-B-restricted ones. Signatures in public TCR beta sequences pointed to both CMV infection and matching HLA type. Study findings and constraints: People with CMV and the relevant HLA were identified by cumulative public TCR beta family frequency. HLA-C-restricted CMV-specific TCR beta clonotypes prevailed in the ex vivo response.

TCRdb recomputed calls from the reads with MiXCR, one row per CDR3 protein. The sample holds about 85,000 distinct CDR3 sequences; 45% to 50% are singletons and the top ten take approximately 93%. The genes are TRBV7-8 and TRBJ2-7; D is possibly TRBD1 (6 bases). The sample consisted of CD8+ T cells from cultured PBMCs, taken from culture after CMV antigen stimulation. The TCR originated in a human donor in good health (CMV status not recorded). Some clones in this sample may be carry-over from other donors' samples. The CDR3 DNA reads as TGTGCCAGCAGCCTTTGGGACACCGCCGACGAGCAGTACTTC. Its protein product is CASSLWDTADEQYF.